This section outlines one T cell receptor (beta chain) sequence together with its context. Its antigen is currently not known. It has no much larger one-base neighbor in the sample; base qualities were not kept. Participants in the prospective study were aged roughly 18 to 100 years, lived in 20 to 30 United States geographic areas, and enrolled through a virtual design. To assign participants to cohorts, the prospective study relied on clinical history that participants themselves reported in a screening survey and a study questionnaire. Each participant in the prospective study had whole blood, serum and a nasopharyngeal or oropharyngeal swab collected by mobile phlebotomists. Prospective study participants could optionally give additional blood draws and questionnaires over an approximately two-month period. Before DNA extraction, blood samples from the prospective study were shipped at room temperature or frozen.

This sample is part of a study of blood T cell repertoires in COVID-19 (dated by TCRdb to the early 2020s). About the study as a whole: The collaborator samples originated in the United States, Italy and Spain and spanned the acute and convalescent phases of COVID-19. The prospective study material was composed of cDNA or gDNA derived from T cells, B-cell-depleted T cells, or PBMCs. Subjects who had been exposed to COVID-19, were actively infected with it, or had recovered from it provided the deeply sampled blood TCRbeta repertoires that made up the dataset. The repertoires were made available in a free public database intended to serve as a resource for research on the immune response to SARS-CoV-2. The samples were drawn from the first 160 participants of the ongoing ImmuneRACE study and from more than 1,000 subjects provided by 6 global collaborators. A de-identified subject ID, COVID-19 status, age in years and sex were almost always included in the sample metadata. HLA class I and class II types, where available, came from metadata supplied by the sample provider rather than from assay-based typing. Study-wide conclusions, independent of this receptor: How much clinical and demographic metadata was included differed by source and by participant, and the metadata was provided uncurated.

V was cut back by 4 bases and J by 5 bases, leaving a gap of 14 bases between them. Inclusive of the bounding cysteine and phenylalanine, the CDR3 is 14 residues long. The retained sequence is limited to the CDR3, 42 bases, with the frame set at the first base. CDR1 and CDR2 are drawn from the germline V gene (reference sequence): LGHDT, YNNKEL. TCRbeta CDR3 regions were amplified from genomic DNA by means of the immunoSEQ Assay, a bias-controlled multiplex PCR. The authors processed their data as follows. Nucleated cell counts per sample were estimated from amplification of reference gene primers within the assay. To quantify the absolute abundance of each unique TCRbeta CDR3 rearrangement, sequence reads were collapsed and filtered. For each sample, productive Simpson clonality was calculated as the square root of Simpson's diversity index across productive rearrangements. The table was pulled from immuneACCESS by TCRdb, which kept in-frame rearrangements only. Such tables lose some clones; where checked, under half of the loss comes from unresolved V genes, and the rest has no known cause. The V and J calls and the clone size are those of that table, but D and trimming were determined from the DNA. Counted in this sample were about 240,000 clones; 86% of them appeared once. The top ten clones comprise 3% to 4% of the sample.

This TCR derives from a woman in her 40s with acute COVID-19. The sample was PBMCs or T cells enriched from blood (not recorded which). The rearrangement joined TRBV3-1 (or the pseudogene TRBV3-2) to TRBJ1-2, with the D segment identity uncertain. The CDR3 has the sequence CASSLLGASYGYTF. The base sequence is TGTGCCAGCAGCCTCCTGGGCGCTTCATATGGCTACACCTTC.